This TCR beta chain was recorded in a study of blood T cell repertoires in COVID-19 (dated by TCRdb to 2019 to 2021). Notes on the research overall: The collaborator samples originated in the United States, Italy and Spain and spanned the acute and convalescent phases of COVID-19. The prospective study material was composed of cDNA or gDNA derived from T cells, B-cell-depleted T cells, or PBMCs. Deeply sampled blood TCRbeta repertoires from subjects exposed to, actively infected with, or recovered from COVID-19 were included in the dataset. A freely available public database, intended as a resource for researchers studying the immune response to SARS-CoV-2, is where the repertoires were released. The samples were drawn from the first 160 participants of the ongoing ImmuneRACE study and from over 950 subjects provided by 6 global collaborators. Nearly every sample came with metadata listing a de-identified subject ID, COVID-19 status, age in years and sex. Where available, HLA class I and class II types were obtained from metadata supplied by the sample provider rather than from assay-based typing. Overall study results and their limits: The amount of clinical and demographic metadata varied by source and participant and was provided uncurated.

Taken from cysteine to phenylalanine, the CDR3 has 14 residues. The DNA shown is the 42-base CDR3, in frame from base 1. The germline V gene encodes CDR1 LGHDT and CDR2 YNNKEL (reference sequence). V was cut back by 5 bases and J by 7 bases, leaving a gap of 17 bases between them. A word on this clone: The antigen this receptor binds is unknown. No clone much larger than this one lies a single base away; base qualities are absent.

Another Seattle source contributed samples from volunteer blood donors who had recovered from COVID-19. Collaborating institutions collected whole blood in K2EDTA tubes following their own protocols. Collaborator samples were shipped for TCRbeta analysis as frozen whole blood, isolated PBMCs, or DNA extracted from either sample type. The immunoSEQ Assay, a bias-controlled multiplex PCR, was used to amplify TCRbeta CDR3 regions from genomic DNA. As for how the authors treated the data: The number of nucleated cells in each sample was estimated from the amplification of reference gene primers within the assay. To quantify the absolute abundance of each unique TCRbeta CDR3 rearrangement, sequence reads were collapsed and filtered. Productive Simpson clonality was computed per sample as the square root of Simpson's diversity index over productive rearrangements. What TCRdb holds here is the immuneACCESS table cut down to in-frame rearrangements. Part of the clones is not present; checked against another copy, under half of the missing clones reflect an unresolved V gene, and the others are unexplained. V and J calls and clone size are given by that table; D and trimming were obtained from the DNA. Present in this sample are nearly 300,000 clones, around 88% of which were seen just once. The ten largest clonotypes hold under 8% of the sample.

The chain is encoded by TRBV3-1 (or the pseudogene TRBV3-2) joined to TRBJ2-5; D gene: possibly TRBD2, on 5 matching bases. Specimen: peripheral blood. This clonotype was sampled from a woman in her twenties or thirties who had recovered from COVID-19. The DNA sequence is TGTGCCAGCAGCGACTCGGCGGGCGGTCGGACCCAGTACTTC. Translated, it reads CASSDSAGGRTQYF.